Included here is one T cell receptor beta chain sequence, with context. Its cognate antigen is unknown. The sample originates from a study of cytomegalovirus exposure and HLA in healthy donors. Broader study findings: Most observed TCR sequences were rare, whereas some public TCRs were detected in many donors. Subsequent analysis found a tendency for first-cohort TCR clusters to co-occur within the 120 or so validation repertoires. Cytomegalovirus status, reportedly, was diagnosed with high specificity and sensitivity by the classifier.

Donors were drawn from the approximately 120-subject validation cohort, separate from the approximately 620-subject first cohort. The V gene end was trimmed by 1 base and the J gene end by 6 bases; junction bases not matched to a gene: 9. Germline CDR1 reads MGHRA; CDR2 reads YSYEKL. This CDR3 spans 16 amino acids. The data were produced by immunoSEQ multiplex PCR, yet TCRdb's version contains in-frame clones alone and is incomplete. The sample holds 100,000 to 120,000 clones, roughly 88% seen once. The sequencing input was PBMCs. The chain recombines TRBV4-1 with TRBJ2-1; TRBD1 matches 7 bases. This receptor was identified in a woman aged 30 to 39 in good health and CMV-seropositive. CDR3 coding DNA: TGCGCCAGCAGCCAAGCAACAGGGGTGACACTCAATGAGCAGTTCTTC. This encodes CASSQATGVTLNEQFF.